A selection of T cell receptor beta chains follows, all from one sample in a study of early T cells in non-severe SARS-CoV-2 infection. TCRdb processed the 5' RACE reads anew with MiXCR; each CDR3 protein has one entry. Of more than 35,000 distinct CDR3 sequences in the sample, 3.5% to 5% were seen once. Sequencing was carried out using whole blood. The origin of the receptors is an adult who was a healthcare worker with PCR-confirmed SARS-CoV-2 infection or an uninfected control (not recorded which). The CDR3 runs from the conserved cysteine through the conserved F or W. A D gene is named only where the DNA matches it firmly. Clone size is shown for a subset of rows, as once, few, many or a class of expanded clone.

DNA	CDR3	D	size	V	J
TGTGCCAGCAGCTTCATTAGCGGGGTTCGCGCCAATGAGCAGTTCTTC	CASSFISGVRANEQFF	TRBD2	few	TRBV6-2/TRBV6-3	TRBJ2-1
TGTGCCAGCAGCCAAGCCCTTGGCGCGGGAGAGACCCAGTACTTC	CASSQALGAGETQYF	.	few	TRBV14	TRBJ2-5
TGTGCCATTAGCCTACCCGGGCTTCTAGCCAAAAACATTCAGTACTTC	CAISLPGLLAKNIQYF	.	.	TRBV6-2/TRBV6-3	TRBJ2-4
TGTGCCAGCAGTGAACCGGCCCCCAGGAGCTCCTACGAGCAGTACTTC	CASSEPAPRSSYEQYF	.	many	TRBV6-1	TRBJ2-7
TGCAGTGCTGTGGACATGATAGCATACACCGGGGAGCTGTTTTTT	CSAVDMIAYTGELFF	.	.	TRBV20-1	TRBJ2-2
TGTGCCTGGAGTCAGCGTCGTGGGGGGGAGCAGTACTTC	CAWSQRRGGEQYF	.	many	TRBV30	TRBJ2-7
TGTGCCAGCAGTGGGGCGGGGACTCAGCCCCAGCATTTT	CASSGAGTQPQHF	.	many	TRBV12-3/TRBV12-4	TRBJ1-5
TGTGCTAGTGGGACGGGACTAGCGAACACCGGGGAGCTGTTTTTT	CASGTGLANTGELFF	TRBD2	.	TRBV12-5	TRBJ2-2
TGCAGTGCTTTTGGGGGGGGGAGCCAAGAGACCCAGTACTTC	CSAFGGGSQETQYF	TRBD2	many	TRBV20-1	TRBJ2-5
TGTGCCAGCTCAGGGAAACGGAGCAATCAGCCCCAGCATTTT	CASSGKRSNQPQHF	.	many	TRBV19	TRBJ1-5
TGTGCCAGCACCAGACTAGCGGGGGACCCCAAGGATACGCAGTATTTT	CASTRLAGDPKDTQYF	TRBD2	many	TRBV3-1	TRBJ2-3
TGTGCCAGCAGTCGTGAACAGGGACGCTACAATGAGCAGTTCTTC	CASSREQGRYNEQFF	.	few	TRBV2	TRBJ2-1
TGTGCCAGCAGCCAGGGACAGGGTGCCACAGATACGCAGTATTTT	CASSQGQGATDTQYF	TRBD1	.	TRBV4-2	TRBJ2-3
TGTGCCATCGGCAAGATGAAGGACGGCGAGCAGTACTTC	CAIGKMKDGEQYF	.	many	TRBV10-3	TRBJ2-7
TGTGCCAGCAGCCCCCCCGGGACTAGGGGCAATGAGCAGTTCTTC	CASSPPGTRGNEQFF	TRBD2	.	TRBV7-9	TRBJ2-1
TGCAGTGCTACCGGGACACCGGAGAGCTCCTACGAGCAGTACTTC	CSATGTPESSYEQYF	.	many	TRBV20-1	TRBJ2-7
TGTGCCAGCGGAGGTTTCCAAGAGACCCAGTACTTC	CASGGFQETQYF	.	many	TRBV2	TRBJ2-5
TGCGCCAGCAGGGAGGGGTTCACAGATACGCAGTATTTT	CASREGFTDTQYF	.	.	TRBV4-1	TRBJ2-3
TGTGCCTGGAGCGACGGGCATCTCCCGTACTTC	CAWSDGHLPYF	.	.	TRBV30	TRBJ2-7
TGTGCCAGCAGCTTAGCGACCCCTAGCGGGGGGGCAGATACGCAGTATTTT	CASSLATPSGGADTQYF	TRBD2	few	TRBV7-9	TRBJ2-3
TGTGCCAGCAGCCAAGTGGCGTCGTTCGAGACAGAAGCTTTCTTT	CASSQVASFETEAFF	.	.	TRBV3-1	TRBJ1-1
TGTGCCAGCAGTTTACGACAGGGGTTGTACAATGAGCAGTTCTTC	CASSLRQGLYNEQFF	TRBD1	many	TRBV6-5	TRBJ2-1
TGTGCCAGCAGTGGGACTCCGAACACCGGGGAGCTGTTTTTT	CASSGTPNTGELFF	.	.	TRBV6-1	TRBJ2-2
TGTGCCAGCAGCTTGGGGATTAGCGGGGCAGATACGCAGTATTTT	CASSLGISGADTQYF	TRBD2	medium-sized	TRBV5-8	TRBJ2-3
TGTGCCATCAGTGAGGAGGGACCTCTGGCCTACGAGCAGTACTTC	CAISEEGPLAYEQYF	.	many	TRBV10-3	TRBJ2-7
TGTGCCAGCTCGTGGGGCATGAATGAGCAGTTCTTC	CASSWGMNEQFF	.	few	TRBV3-1	TRBJ2-1
TGTGCCAGCAGCTTCGGACAGCTCTATGGCTACACCTTC	CASSFGQLYGYTF	.	many	TRBV5-6	TRBJ1-2
TGCGCCAGCAGCTTGGAGGCCAGGGGCACTGAAGCTTTCTTT	CASSLEARGTEAFF	.	.	TRBV5-1	TRBJ1-1
TGTGCCAGCAGCGTTGAGGCGGCGCGAAACACTGAAGCTTTCTTT	CASSVEAARNTEAFF	.	many	TRBV9	TRBJ1-1
TGTGCCAGCAACCAAGGCACCCCGGGCGAGACCCAGTACTTC	CASNQGTPGETQYF	.	.	TRBV9	TRBJ2-5
TGTGCCAGCAGTTTTGGGCAAAAGGAGCCCCAGCATTTT	CASSFGQKEPQHF	.	many	TRBV27	TRBJ1-5
TGTGCCAGCAGCGCCGGGACTAGCGGGGCTAGAAACTACGAGCAGTACTTC	CASSAGTSGARNYEQYF	TRBD2	.	TRBV7-8	TRBJ2-7
TGCAGTGCTAGAAACAAAAACTCCTACGAGCAGTACTTC	CSARNKNSYEQYF	.	many	TRBV20-1	TRBJ2-7